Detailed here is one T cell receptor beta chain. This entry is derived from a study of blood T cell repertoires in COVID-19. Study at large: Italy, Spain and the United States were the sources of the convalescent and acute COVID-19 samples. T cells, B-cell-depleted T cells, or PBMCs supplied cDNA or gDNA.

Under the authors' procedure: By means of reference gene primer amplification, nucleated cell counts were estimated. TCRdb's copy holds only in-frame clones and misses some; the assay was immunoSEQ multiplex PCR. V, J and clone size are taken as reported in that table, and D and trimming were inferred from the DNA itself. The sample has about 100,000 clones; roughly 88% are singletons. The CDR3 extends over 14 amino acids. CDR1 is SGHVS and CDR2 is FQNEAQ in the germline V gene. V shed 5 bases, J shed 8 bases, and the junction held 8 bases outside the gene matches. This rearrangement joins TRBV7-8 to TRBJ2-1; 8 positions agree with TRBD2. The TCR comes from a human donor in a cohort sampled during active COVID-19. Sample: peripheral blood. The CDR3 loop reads CASSPRTSSHEQFF. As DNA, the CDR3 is TGTGCCAGCAGCCCTAGGACTAGCAGCCATGAGCAGTTCTTC.